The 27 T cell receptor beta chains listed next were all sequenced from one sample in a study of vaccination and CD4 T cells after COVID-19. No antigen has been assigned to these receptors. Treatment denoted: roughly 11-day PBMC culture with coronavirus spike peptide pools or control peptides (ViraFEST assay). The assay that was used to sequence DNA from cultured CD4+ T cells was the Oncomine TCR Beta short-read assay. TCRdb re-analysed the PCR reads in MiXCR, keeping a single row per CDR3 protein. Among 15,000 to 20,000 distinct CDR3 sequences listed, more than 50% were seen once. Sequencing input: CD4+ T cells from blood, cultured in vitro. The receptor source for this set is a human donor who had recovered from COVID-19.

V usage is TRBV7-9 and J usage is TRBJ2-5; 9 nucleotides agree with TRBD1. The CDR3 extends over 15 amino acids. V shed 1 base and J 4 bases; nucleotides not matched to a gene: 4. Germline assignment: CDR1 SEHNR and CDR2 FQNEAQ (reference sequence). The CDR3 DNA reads TGTGCCAGCAGCTTAGTACAGGGGGCGGGAGAGACCCAGTACTTC. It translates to CASSLVQGAGETQYF.

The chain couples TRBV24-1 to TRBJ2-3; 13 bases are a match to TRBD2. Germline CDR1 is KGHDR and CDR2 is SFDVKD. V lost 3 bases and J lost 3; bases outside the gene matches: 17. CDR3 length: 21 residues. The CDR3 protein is CATSDPEPGLAGVLRTDTQYF. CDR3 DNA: TGTGCCACCAGTGATCCAGAACCCGGACTAGCGGGAGTACTTCGGACAGATACGCAGTATTTT.

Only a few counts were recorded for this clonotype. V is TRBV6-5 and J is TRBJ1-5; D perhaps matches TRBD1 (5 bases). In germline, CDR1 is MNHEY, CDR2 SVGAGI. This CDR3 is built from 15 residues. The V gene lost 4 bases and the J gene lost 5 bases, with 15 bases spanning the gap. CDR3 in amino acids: CASSLPWQGDQPQHF. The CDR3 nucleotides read TGTGCCAGCAGTTTACCTTGGCAGGGCGATCAGCCCCAGCATTTT.

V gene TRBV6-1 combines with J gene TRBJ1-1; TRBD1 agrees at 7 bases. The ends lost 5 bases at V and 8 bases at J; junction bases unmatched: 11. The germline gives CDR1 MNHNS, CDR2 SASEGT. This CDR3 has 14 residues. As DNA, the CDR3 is TGTGCCAGCAGTCGGACAGGCCTCACCCCGGAAGCTTTCTTT. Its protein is CASSRTGLTPEAFF.

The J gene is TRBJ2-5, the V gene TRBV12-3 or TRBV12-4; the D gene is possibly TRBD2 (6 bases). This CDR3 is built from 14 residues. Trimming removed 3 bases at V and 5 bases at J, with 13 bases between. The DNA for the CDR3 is TGTGCCAGCAGTTTTGACGGGAGTAAGGAGACCCAGTACTTC. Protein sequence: CASSFDGSKETQYF.

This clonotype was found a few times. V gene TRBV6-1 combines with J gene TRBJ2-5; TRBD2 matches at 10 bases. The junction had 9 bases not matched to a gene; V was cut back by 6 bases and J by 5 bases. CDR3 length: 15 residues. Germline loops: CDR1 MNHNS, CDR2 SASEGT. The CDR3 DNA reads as TGTGCCAGCAGCCTCACTAGCGGGGTTTATGAGACCCAGTACTTC. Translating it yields CASSLTSGVYETQYF.

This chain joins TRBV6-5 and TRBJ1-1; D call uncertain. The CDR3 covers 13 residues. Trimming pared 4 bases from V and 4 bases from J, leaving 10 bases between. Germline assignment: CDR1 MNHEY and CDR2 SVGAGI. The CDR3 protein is CASSSYGFTEAFF. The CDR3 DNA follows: TGTGCCAGCAGTTCTTACGGTTTCACTGAAGCTTTCTTT.

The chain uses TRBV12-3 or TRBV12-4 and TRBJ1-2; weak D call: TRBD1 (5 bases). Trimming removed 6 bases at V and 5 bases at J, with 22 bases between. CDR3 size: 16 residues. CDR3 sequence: CASRESSGGVHYGYTF. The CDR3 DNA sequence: TGTGCCAGCAGGGAGAGCAGCGGGGGAGTCCATTATGGCTACACCTTC.

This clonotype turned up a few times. The CDR3 protein is CASRTTGGHYNSPLHF. The CDR3 region has the DNA TGTGCCAGTAGAACTACAGGGGGCCACTATAATTCACCCCTCCACTTT. The rearrangement uses TRBV19 and TRBJ1-6; TRBD1 agrees at 9 bases. Trimming at V came to 6 bases and at J to 3 bases, leaving 6 bases not matched to a gene. The CDR3 extends over 16 amino acids. Germline CDR1 and CDR2: LNHDA and SQIVND (reference sequence).

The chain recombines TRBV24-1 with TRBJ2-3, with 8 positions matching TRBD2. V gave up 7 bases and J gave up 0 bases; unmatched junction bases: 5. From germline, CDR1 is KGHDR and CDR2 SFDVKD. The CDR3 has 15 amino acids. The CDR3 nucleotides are TGTGCCACCAGCCTAGCGGGCTTTAGCACAGATACGCAGTATTTT. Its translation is CATSLAGFSTDTQYF.

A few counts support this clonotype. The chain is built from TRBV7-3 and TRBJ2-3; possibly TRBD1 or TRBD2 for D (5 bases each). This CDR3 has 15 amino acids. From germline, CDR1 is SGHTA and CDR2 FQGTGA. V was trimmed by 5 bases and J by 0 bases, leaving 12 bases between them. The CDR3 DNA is TGTGCCAGCAGCCCCGGGACCCCCAGCACAGATACGCAGTATTTT. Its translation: CASSPGTPSTDTQYF.

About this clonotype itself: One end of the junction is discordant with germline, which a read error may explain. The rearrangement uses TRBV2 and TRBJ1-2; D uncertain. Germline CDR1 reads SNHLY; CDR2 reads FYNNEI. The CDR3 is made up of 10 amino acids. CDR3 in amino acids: CVTANYGYTF. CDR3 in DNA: TGCGTGACGGCTAACTATGGCTACACCTTC.

DNA of the CDR3: TGTGCCAGTAGGAAGGGTGATAGGTCTGGAAACACCATATATTTT. It encodes CASRKGDRSGNTIYF. The chain is built from TRBV19 and TRBJ1-3; D is unresolved. V was pared by 6 bases and J by 1 base, with 13 bases between. The CDR3 is 15 residues long. Germline-derived CDR1 and CDR2 are LNHDA and SQIVND (reference sequence).

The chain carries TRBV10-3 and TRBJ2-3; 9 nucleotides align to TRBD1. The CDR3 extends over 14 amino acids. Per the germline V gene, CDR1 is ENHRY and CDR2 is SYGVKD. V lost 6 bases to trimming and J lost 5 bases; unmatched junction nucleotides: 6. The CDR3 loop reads CAIRGTGYKDTQYF. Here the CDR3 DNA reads TGTGCCATCAGGGGGACAGGGTATAAAGATACGCAGTATTTT.

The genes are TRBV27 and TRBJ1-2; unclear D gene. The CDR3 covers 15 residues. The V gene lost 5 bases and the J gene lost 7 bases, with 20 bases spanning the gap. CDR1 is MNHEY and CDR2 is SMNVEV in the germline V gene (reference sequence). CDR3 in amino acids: CASSLNSGPIRGYTF. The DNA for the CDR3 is TGTGCCAGCAGTCTAAATTCGGGCCCCATTCGTGGCTACACCTTC.

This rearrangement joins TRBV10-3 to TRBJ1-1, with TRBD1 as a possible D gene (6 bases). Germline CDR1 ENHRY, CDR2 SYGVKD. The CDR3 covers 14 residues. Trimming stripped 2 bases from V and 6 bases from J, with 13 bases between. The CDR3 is CAISELTGTPEAFF. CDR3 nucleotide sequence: TGTGCCATCAGTGAGCTCACAGGGACCCCTGAAGCTTTCTTT.

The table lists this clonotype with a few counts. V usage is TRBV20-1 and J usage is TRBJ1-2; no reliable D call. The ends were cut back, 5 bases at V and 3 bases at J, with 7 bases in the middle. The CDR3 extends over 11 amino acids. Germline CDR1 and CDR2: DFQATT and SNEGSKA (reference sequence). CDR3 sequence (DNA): TGCAGTGCTGGCGGGGACTATGGCTACACCTTC. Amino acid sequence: CSAGGDYGYTF.

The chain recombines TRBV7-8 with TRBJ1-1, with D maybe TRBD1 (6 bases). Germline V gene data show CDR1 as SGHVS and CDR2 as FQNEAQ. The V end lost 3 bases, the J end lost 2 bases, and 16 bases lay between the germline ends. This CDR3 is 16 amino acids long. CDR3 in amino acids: CASSFPRTDPNTEAFF. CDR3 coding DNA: TGTGCCAGCAGCTTTCCTCGGACAGATCCAAACACTGAAGCTTTCTTT.

The CDR3 DNA follows: TGCAGTGCCTATGTTAACTATGGCTACACCTTC. Protein: CSAYVNYGYTF. This chain connects TRBV20-1 to TRBJ1-2; D is uncertain. Trimming pared 6 bases from V and 1 base from J, leaving 6 bases between. The CDR3 is 11 amino acids. Germline V CDR1 and CDR2: DFQATT, SNEGSKA (reference sequence).

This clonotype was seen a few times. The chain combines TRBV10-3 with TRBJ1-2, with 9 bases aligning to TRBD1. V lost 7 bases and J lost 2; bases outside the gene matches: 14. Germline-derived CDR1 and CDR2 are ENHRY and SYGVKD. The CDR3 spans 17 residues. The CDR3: CAITMTTGQGTNYGYTF. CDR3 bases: TGTGCCATCACTATGACCACCGGACAGGGGACGAACTATGGCTACACCTTC.

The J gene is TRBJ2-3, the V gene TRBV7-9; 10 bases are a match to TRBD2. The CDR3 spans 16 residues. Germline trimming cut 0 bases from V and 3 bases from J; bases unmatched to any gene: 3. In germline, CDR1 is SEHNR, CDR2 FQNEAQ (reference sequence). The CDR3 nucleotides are TGTGCCAGCAGCTTAGCGCTAGCGGGAGAGACAGATACGCAGTATTTT. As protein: CASSLALAGETDTQYF. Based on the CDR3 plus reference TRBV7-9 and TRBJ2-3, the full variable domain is DTGVSQNPRHKITKRGQNVTFRCDPISEHNRLYWYRQTLGQGPEFLTYFQNEAQLEKSRLLSDRFSAERPKGSFSTLEIQRTEQGDSAMYLCASSLALAGETDTQYFGPGTRLTVL.

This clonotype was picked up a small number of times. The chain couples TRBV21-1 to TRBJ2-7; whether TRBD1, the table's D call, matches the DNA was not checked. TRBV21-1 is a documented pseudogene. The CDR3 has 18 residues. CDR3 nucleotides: TGTGCCAGCAGCAAACAGACAGGGCGGGGGTTTAGGCTCTACGAGCAGTACTTC. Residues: CASSKQTGRGFRLYEQYF.

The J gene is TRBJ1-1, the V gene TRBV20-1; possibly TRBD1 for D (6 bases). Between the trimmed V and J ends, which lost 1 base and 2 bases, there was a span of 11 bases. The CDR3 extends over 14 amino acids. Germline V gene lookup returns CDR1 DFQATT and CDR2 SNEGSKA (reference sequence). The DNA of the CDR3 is TGCAGTGCTAGAGCCGGGGGGGCAAACACTGAAGCTTTCTTT. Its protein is CSARAGGANTEAFF.

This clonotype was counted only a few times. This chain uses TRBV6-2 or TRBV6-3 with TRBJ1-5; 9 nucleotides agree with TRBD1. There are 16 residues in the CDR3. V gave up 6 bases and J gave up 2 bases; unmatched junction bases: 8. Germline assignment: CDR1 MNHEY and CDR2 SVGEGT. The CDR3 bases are TGTGCCAGCAGCCGAAACAGGGGGCTCGGCAATCAGCCCCAGCATTTT. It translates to CASSRNRGLGNQPQHF.

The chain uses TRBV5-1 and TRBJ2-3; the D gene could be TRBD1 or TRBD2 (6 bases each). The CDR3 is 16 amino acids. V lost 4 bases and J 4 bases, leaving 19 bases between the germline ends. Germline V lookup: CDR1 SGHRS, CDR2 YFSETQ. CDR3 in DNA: TGCGCCAGCAGCAGGGGGAGCGGAGGAGGGGCAGATACGCAGTATTTT. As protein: CASSRGSGGGADTQYF.

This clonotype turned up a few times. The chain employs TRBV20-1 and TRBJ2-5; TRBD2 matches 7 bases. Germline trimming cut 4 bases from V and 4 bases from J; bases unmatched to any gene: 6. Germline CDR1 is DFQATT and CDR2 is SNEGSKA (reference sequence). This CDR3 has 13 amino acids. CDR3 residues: CSATRLARETQYF. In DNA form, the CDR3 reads TGCAGTGCTACAAGACTAGCTAGAGAGACCCAGTACTTC.

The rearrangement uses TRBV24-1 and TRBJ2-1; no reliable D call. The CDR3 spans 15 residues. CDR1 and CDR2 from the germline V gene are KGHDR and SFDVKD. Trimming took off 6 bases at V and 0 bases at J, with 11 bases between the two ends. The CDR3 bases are TGTGCCACCAGTAGCAAGGCGTACTCCTACAATGAGCAGTTCTTC. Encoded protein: CATSSKAYSYNEQFF.